This TCR beta chain was captured in a study of glioma-infiltrating T cells after dendritic cell vaccination. Overall study context: Glioblastoma patients came from Phase I and II dendritic cell vaccination trials.

Germline-derived CDR1 and CDR2 are LNHDA and SQIVND (reference sequence). The V end was cut by 7 bases, the J end by 0 bases, with 12 bases between. This CDR3 has 15 amino acids. This table comes from immunoSEQ multiplex PCR, and its TCRdb copy is limited to in-frame clones, with some not included. This sample has 85,000 to 100,000 clones, with about 81% found just once. Stated time point: after dendritic cell vaccination, including at tumor progression/relapse. The sequence was obtained from a human donor with glioblastoma. The material sequenced was blood, taken after dendritic cell vaccination. The chain combines TRBV19 with TRBJ2-2; D remains ambiguous. DNA for the CDR3: TGTGCCAGTATAGCCCGAGAAACGAACACCGGGGAGCTGTTTTTT. Translated, it gives CASIARETNTGELFF.